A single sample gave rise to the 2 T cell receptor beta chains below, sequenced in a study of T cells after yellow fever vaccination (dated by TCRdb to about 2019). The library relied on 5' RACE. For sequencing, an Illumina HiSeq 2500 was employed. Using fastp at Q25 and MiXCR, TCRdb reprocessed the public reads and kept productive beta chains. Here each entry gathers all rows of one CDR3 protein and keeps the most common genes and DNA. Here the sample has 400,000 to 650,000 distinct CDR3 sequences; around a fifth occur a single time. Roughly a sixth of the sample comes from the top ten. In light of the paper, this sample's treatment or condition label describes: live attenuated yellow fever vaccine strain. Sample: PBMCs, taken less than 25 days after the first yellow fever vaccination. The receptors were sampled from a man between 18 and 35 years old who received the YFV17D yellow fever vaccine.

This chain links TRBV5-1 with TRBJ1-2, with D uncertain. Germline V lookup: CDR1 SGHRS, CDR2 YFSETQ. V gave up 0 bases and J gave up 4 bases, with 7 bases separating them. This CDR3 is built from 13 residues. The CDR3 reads CASSLDGPYGYTF. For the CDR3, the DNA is TGCGCCAGCAGCTTGGACGGACCCTATGGCTACACCTTC.

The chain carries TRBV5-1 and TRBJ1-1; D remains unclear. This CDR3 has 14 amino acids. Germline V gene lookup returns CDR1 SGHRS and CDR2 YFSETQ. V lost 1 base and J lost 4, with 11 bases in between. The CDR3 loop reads CASSLSPRSTEAFF. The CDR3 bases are TGCGCCAGCAGCTTGAGTCCCCGTAGCACTGAAGCTTTCTTT.